These T cell receptor beta chains were read from a single sample in a study of response to subunit inactivated influenza vaccine. TCRdb re-called the RT-PCR reads with MiXCR, one entry per CDR3 protein. The sample holds 610,000 or so distinct CDR3 sequences, roughly 15% seen once. The material was PBMCs from blood, obtained about 13 days after vaccination. The receptors shown here come from a man between 45 and 60 years old who received an inactivated influenza vaccine. Both conserved end residues are part of each CDR3. Each record gives: clone size, J gene, V gene, D gene, CDR3 DNA, CDR3 protein. D genes are given only for firm matches. Some rows mark clone size as missing; the rest say once, few, many or name a class of expanded clone.

few,TRBJ2-5,TRBV7-2,-,TGTGCCAGCGCACCCGGGACTTTTAAAGAGACCCAGTACTTC,CASAPGTFKETQYF
-,TRBJ1-2,TRBV6-1,-,TGTGCCAGCAGTGAAGCGGATATCCATGGCTACACCTTC,CASSEADIHGYTF
-,TRBJ2-3,TRBV10-3,TRBD1,TGTGCCATCAGTGAGTCGGCAGGGGGCAGGAGCACAGATACGCAGTATTTT,CAISESAGGRSTDTQYF
-,TRBJ2-3,TRBV5-3,-,TGTGCCAGAAGCTTCGGCCAGCCGGGAGCCCAAGCTAGCACAGATACGCAGTATTTT,CARSFGQPGAQASTDTQYF
-,TRBJ2-7,TRBV18,-,TGTGCCAGCTCACCACCGGGGGGACAGCCCTACGAGCAGTACTTC,CASSPPGGQPYEQYF
few,TRBJ2-7,TRBV29-1,-,TGCAGCGTTCGTCCCTACCTGAATTCCTACGAGCAGTACTTC,CSVRPYLNSYEQYF
-,TRBJ2-5,TRBV5-1,-,TGCGCCAGCAGCTCCTCCCAGGCCGGGGAGACCCAGTACTTC,CASSSSQAGETQYF
few,TRBJ2-2,TRBV10-3,TRBD1,TGTGCCATCCTCGGACAGGGGGTCGGGGAGCTGTTTTTT,CAILGQGVGELFF
few,TRBJ2-3,TRBV10-2,-,TGCGCCAGCAACAGCCCAGGGACAGATACGCAGTATTTT,CASNSPGTDTQYF
-,TRBJ2-1,TRBV4-1,-,TGCGCCAGCAGCCAAGGACTAGAGAGCGGCAATGAGCAGTTCTTC,CASSQGLESGNEQFF
-,TRBJ2-5,TRBV7-2,-,TGTGCCAGCAGCCCCGGTCGGTGGGAAGAGACCCAGTACTTC,CASSPGRWEETQYF
-,TRBJ1-3,TRBV11-3,-,TGTGCCAGCAGCTTTCACAGGGTCTCTGGAAACACCATATATTTT,CASSFHRVSGNTIYF
-,TRBJ2-5,TRBV20-1,TRBD1,TGCAGTGCTAACCTACCGTCCCGGGACAGGGAACGGCAGTACTTC,CSANLPSRDRERQYF
few,TRBJ1-5,TRBV29-1,-,TGCAGCGTTGTGCTTGGGGATAGCAATCAGCCCCAGCATTTT,CSVVLGDSNQPQHF
few,TRBJ2-3,TRBV5-6,TRBD2,TGTGCCAGCAGCTTGGCCCAGCGGGGGGGCACAGATACGCAGTATTTT,CASSLAQRGGTDTQYF
few,TRBJ2-3,TRBV15,-,TGTGCCACCAGCAGGTCCGTGACTAGACAGACAGATACGCAGTATTTT,CATSRSVTRQTDTQYF
few,TRBJ1-5,TRBV2,-,TGTGCCAGCAGTGAAGTTCTGGAGACCGGGCAGCCCCAGCATTTT,CASSEVLETGQPQHF
few,TRBJ1-6,TRBV28,-,TGTGCCAGCAGTTTAATGGGTTCGGGGAGCTCCTATAATTCACCCCTCCACTTT,CASSLMGSGSSYNSPLHF
few,TRBJ1-1,TRBV5-1,-,TGCGCCAGCAGCTCTAGGGGGGGGCCCGGGACTGAAGCTTTCTTT,CASSSRGGPGTEAFF
-,TRBJ2-7,TRBV7-2,TRBD2,TGTGCCAGCAGCACCTGGACTAGCGGGACATACGAGCAGTACTTC,CASSTWTSGTYEQYF
few,TRBJ2-5,TRBV20-1,-,TGCAGTGCTAGTAGTCAGGCCCAAGAGACCCAGTACTTC,CSASSQAQETQYF
many,TRBJ2-7,TRBV4-2,-,TGTGCCAGCAGCCAAGACAGTATCTCCTACGAGCAGTACTTC,CASSQDSISYEQYF
few,TRBJ2-3,TRBV20-1,TRBD1,TGCAGTGCTCCGACAGGGTGGGCGCAGTATTTT,CSAPTGWAQYF
few,TRBJ2-3,TRBV5-1,-,TGCGCCAGCAGCGGCAGGGGTACAGATACGCAGTATTTT,CASSGRGTDTQYF
-,TRBJ2-3,TRBV24-1,TRBD1,TGTGCCACCAGTGCCCTCACGACAGGGGGCCGGGGAGATACGCAGTATTTT,CATSALTTGGRGDTQYF
few,TRBJ2-7,TRBV5-5,-,TGTGCCAGCAGCCCTGGGGCGCCGGGAAACCCTTCCCAGCAGTACTTC,CASSPGAPGNPSQQYF
-,TRBJ2-7,TRBV12-3/TRBV12-4,TRBD1,TGTGCCAGCAGTTTCGGGACAGGGTTAAACGAGCAGTACTTC,CASSFGTGLNEQYF
-,TRBJ2-1,TRBV24-1,-,TGTGCCACCAGTGGTCGAACACCCTCCTACAATGAGCAGTTCTTC,CATSGRTPSYNEQFF
-,TRBJ2-5,TRBV11-2,TRBD2,TGTGCCAGCAGCACCGCGGGAGGCCAAGAGACCCAGTACTTC,CASSTAGGQETQYF
few,TRBJ1-6,TRBV19,-,TGTGCCAGTAGTGTAAACCGGGATCTTAATTCACCCCTCCACTTT,CASSVNRDLNSPLHF
-,TRBJ2-1,TRBV5-6,-,TGTGCCAGCAGCTTGATCTACGGGGGCAAGACCTACAATGAGCAGTTCTTC,CASSLIYGGKTYNEQFF
few,TRBJ1-1,TRBV29-1,-,TGCAGCGTTGACCGGGGCACCCCCGGGGCTTTCTTT,CSVDRGTPGAFF
few,TRBJ2-5,TRBV6-5,TRBD2,TGTGCCAGCAGTTACTCAGCGGGAGGCCCTAAAGAGACCCAGTACTTC,CASSYSAGGPKETQYF
-,TRBJ2-5,TRBV7-2,-,TGTGCCAGCAGCACCTTAGCGACCACTGGATTAGAGACCCAGTACTTC,CASSTLATTGLETQYF
-,TRBJ1-1,TRBV4-1,-,TGCGCCAGCAGCCAAGATCTCAGAGTGAACACTGAAGCTTTCTTT,CASSQDLRVNTEAFF
few,TRBJ2-5,TRBV4-2,-,TGTGCCAGCAGCCAAGATTGGCTAGCTCGCGAGACCCAGTACTTC,CASSQDWLARETQYF
few,TRBJ2-4,TRBV2,-,TGTGCCAGCAGTGGCCAGGGAGTTAGCCAAAACATTCAGTACTTC,CASSGQGVSQNIQYF